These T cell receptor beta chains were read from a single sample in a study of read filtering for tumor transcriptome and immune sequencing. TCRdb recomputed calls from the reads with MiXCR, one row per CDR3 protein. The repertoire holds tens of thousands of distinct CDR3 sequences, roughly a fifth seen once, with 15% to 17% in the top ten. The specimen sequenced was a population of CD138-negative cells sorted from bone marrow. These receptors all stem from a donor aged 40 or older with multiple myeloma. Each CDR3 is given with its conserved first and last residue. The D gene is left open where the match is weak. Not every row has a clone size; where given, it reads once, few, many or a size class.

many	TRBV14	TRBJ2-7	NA	TGTGCCAGCAGCCAGCTACGGGACGTCCCGTCCTACGAGCAGTACTTC	CASSQLRDVPSYEQYF
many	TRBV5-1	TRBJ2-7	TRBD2	TGCGCCAGCAGCTTGGATGGAGCGGGAGTCGTGCAGTACTTC	CASSLDGAGVVQYF
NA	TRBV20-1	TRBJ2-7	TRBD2	TGCAGTGCTGCCCTAGGACTAGCGGTCTCCTACGAGCAGTACTTC	CSAALGLAVSYEQYF
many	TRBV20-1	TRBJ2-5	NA	TGCAGTGCTACCTCCCGGACGGCCCCAGAGACCCAGTACTTC	CSATSRTAPETQYF
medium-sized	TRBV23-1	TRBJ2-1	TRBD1	TGCGCCAGCAGTCAACTCAACTCCCGACCGGTGGCGAGGGGGCCCTACAATGAGCAGTTCTTC	CASSQLNSRPVARGPYNEQFF
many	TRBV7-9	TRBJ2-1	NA	TGTGCCAGCAGCCCGCGACAGAGAACGAACAATGAGCAGTTCTTC	CASSPRQRTNNEQFF
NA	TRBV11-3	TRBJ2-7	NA	TGTGCCAGCCGCGATAGGAGGAGCCCCTACGAGCAGTACTTC	CASRDRRSPYEQYF
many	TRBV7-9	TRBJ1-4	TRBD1	TGTGCCAGCAGCACAGGGGCGAACAAGGGTGAAAAACTGTTTTTT	CASSTGANKGEKLFF
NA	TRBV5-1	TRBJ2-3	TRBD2	TGCGCCGGCAGCCCCCAGGCGGGAGGGCTCTCAGATACGCAGTATTTT	CAGSPQAGGLSDTQYF
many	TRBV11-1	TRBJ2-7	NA	TGTGCCAGCAGCCTAGATCTCGGCGAGCAGTACTTC	CASSLDLGEQYF
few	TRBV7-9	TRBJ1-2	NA	TGTGCCAGCAGCTTAGCGCTCACGAGAAACTATGGCTACACCTTC	CASSLALTRNYGYTF
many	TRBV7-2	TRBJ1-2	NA	TGTGCCAGCAGCCCGGGGGGGCGGGAAGGCTACACCTTC	CASSPGGREGYTF
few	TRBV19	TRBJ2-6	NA	TGTGCCAGTAAGCCAGGACACTCTGGGGCCAACGTCCTGACTTTC	CASKPGHSGANVLTF
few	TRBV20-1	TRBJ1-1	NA	TGCGGTACTGGGAGGCAGAGTGCTTTCTTT	CGTGRQSAFF